This T cell receptor beta chain comes out of a study of CD8 T cells in ankylosing spondylitis. Study results and caveats: Seemingly characteristic of ankylosing spondylitis blood was a TCR beta motif consisting of under ten highly homologous variants. Those disease-linked clones were CD8+; they were also relatively rare in peripheral blood. Earlier authors reported some of these motif variants in reactive arthritis synovial fluid and blood. Clones linked to disease were reported to show significant enrichment in matched ankylosing spondylitis synovial fluid.

A few counts support this clonotype. The antigen remains unidentified. Libraries of TCR beta came from quantitative 5'-RACE with molecular barcodes. Each CDR3 protein gets one entry after TCRdb re-called the 5' RACE reads with MiXCR. This table has roughly 700,000 distinct CDR3 sequences, under 20% appearing once. The V and J ends lost 0 bases and 8 bases respectively, with 16 bases between them. Looked up from germline, CDR1 is DFQATT and CDR2 is SNEGSKA (reference sequence). CDR3 length: 15 residues. This TCR derives from a male donor with ankylosing spondylitis. This sequence joins TRBV20-1 and TRBJ1-4; possible D gene TRBD1, 5 bases. The sequencing input was blood, either unsorted or a sorted T cell fraction (not recorded which). The CDR3 DNA sequence: TGCAGTGCTAGAGATTTTAGGAGGGGTAACGAAAAACTGTTTTTT. It translates to CSARDFRRGNEKLFF.